This passage covers 24 T cell receptor beta chains from one sample sequenced in a study of blood T cell repertoires in COVID-19. Method: immunoSEQ multiplex PCR; TCRdb's copy keeps in-frame clones and lacks some. The sample contains some 220,000 clones, approximately 92% of which appear only once. Material: PBMCs or T cells enriched from blood (not recorded which). The origin of the receptors is a woman between 18 and 29 years old in a cohort exposed to, infected with or recovered from COVID-19 (not recorded which).

V is TRBV10-2 and J is TRBJ1-5; 8 bases align to TRBD1. Trimming removed 4 bases from V and 4 bases from J; junction bases left unmatched: 0. Per germline, CDR1 WSHSY and CDR2 SAAADI. The CDR3 runs to 13 residues. The DNA for the CDR3 is TGCGCCAGCAGTGGACAGGGGAATCAGCCCCAGCATTTT. Protein sequence: CASSGQGNQPQHF.

CDR3 nucleotides: TGTGCCATCTCCGGGGGACTAACGGCGAACACCGGGGAGCTGTTTTTT. This translates into CAISGGLTANTGELFF. The gene calls are TRBV10-3 and TRBJ2-2; 7 bases line up with TRBD2. CDR1 is ENHRY and CDR2 is SYGVKD in the germline V gene. With 8 bases clipped from V and 0 bases from J, the junction kept 9 bases outside the gene matches. The CDR3 runs 16 residues.

The chain uses TRBV29-1 and TRBJ2-3; D might be TRBD2 (5 bases). In germline, CDR1 is SQVTM, CDR2 ANQGSEA. The germline V and J ends were trimmed by 8 bases and 2 bases, with 14 bases remaining between them. The CDR3 spans 13 residues. CDR3 residues: CSLKRKLTDTQYF. The CDR3 bases are TGCAGCCTTAAGCGGAAACTCACAGATACGCAGTATTTT.

V usage is TRBV12-3 or TRBV12-4 and J usage is TRBJ2-7; no clear D gene. V was clipped by 3 bases and J by 3 bases, with 6 bases between them. The CDR3 consists of 12 residues. The DNA for the CDR3 is TGTGCCAGCAGTTTCGCCAGCTACGAGCAGTACTTC. As protein: CASSFASYEQYF.

The chain links TRBV5-1 to TRBJ2-3, with TRBD2 identical over 11 bases. Germline assignment: CDR1 SGHRS and CDR2 YFSETQ. The CDR3 spans 17 residues. Trimming cost V 6 bases and J 4 bases; bases outside gene matches: 13. The chain's CDR3 is CASKPLTSGGASDTQYF. DNA for the CDR3: TGCGCCAGCAAACCCCTCACTAGCGGGGGTGCCTCAGATACGCAGTATTTT.

The DNA of the CDR3 is TGTGCCTGGAGCCACACTACTAGTCGGGTAGATACGCAGTATTTT. Its protein product is CAWSHTTSRVDTQYF. The V and J genes are TRBV30 and TRBJ2-3, with a weak D call TRBD2 (5 bases). The germline V and J ends were trimmed by 3 bases and 5 bases, with 18 bases remaining between them. Germline values: CDR1 GTSNPN, CDR2 SVGIG (reference sequence). This CDR3 has 15 residues.

The V gene is TRBV5-6, the J gene TRBJ2-7; 12 bases match TRBD2. This CDR3 has 16 amino acids. V lost 0 bases, J lost 2 bases, and 3 bases stayed unmatched. Germline values: CDR1 SGHDT, CDR2 YYEEEE. The CDR3 coding sequence is TGTGCCAGCAGCTTGGGACTAGCGGGGGACCCCTACGAGCAGTACTTC. Amino acids: CASSLGLAGDPYEQYF.

The chain links TRBV6-5 to TRBJ1-1; 7 nucleotides line up with TRBD1. The CDR3 contains 15 residues. V trimming: 6 bases; J trimming: 1 base; junction bases outside the gene matches: 8. Germline V gene data show CDR1 as MNHEY and CDR2 as SVGAGI. The CDR3 spells CASSPTEGANTEAFF. Here the CDR3 DNA reads TGTGCCAGCAGCCCCACGGAGGGGGCGAACACTGAAGCTTTCTTT.

The V and J genes are TRBV28 and TRBJ1-1; 12 nucleotides match TRBD1. The CDR3 totals 16 residues. V dropped 6 bases and J dropped 1; count of bases not matched to a gene: 6. CDR1 MDHEN and CDR2 SYDVKM come from the germline V gene. The CDR3 DNA is TGTGCCAGCAGGTGGGACAGGGGGCACCAGAACACTGAAGCTTTCTTT. As protein: CASRWDRGHQNTEAFF.

The chain combines TRBV9 with TRBJ2-1; the D gene is possibly TRBD1 (6 bases). V gave up 9 bases and J gave up 8 bases, with 15 bases separating them. CDR3 length: 12 amino acids. Germline values: CDR1 SGDLS, CDR2 YYNGEE. Here the CDR3 reads CAKGHHLDEQFF. The CDR3 DNA is TGTGCCAAGGGACACCACTTGGATGAGCAGTTCTTC.

The chain carries TRBV11-2 and TRBJ2-1; 8 nucleotides align to TRBD2. V shed 0 bases and J 7 bases; nucleotides not matched to a gene: 8. In germline, CDR1 is SGHAT, CDR2 FQNNGV. This CDR3 has 16 residues. The chain's CDR3 is CASSLDEIAGWNEQFF. The CDR3 DNA reads TGTGCCAGCAGCTTAGATGAGATAGCGGGGTGGAATGAGCAGTTCTTC.

The chain uses TRBV6-5 and TRBJ2-7; perhaps TRBD1 as D (5 bases). CDR3 length equals 13 residues. Germline loops: CDR1 MNHEY, CDR2 SVGAGI. V dropped 6 bases and J dropped 4 bases, with 13 bases sitting between them. The CDR3 DNA follows: TGTGCCAGCAGCCTCGGACACACGTACGAGCAGTACTTC. As protein: CASSLGHTYEQYF.

This clone was recorded once. This chain links TRBV9 with TRBJ2-1; the match to TRBD2 covers 12 bases. The germline CDR1 and CDR2 sequences are SGDLS and YYNGEE. The CDR3 extends over 16 amino acids. V dropped 0 bases and J dropped 8; count of bases not matched to a gene: 6. CDR3: CASSVASGRAQYEQFF. The CDR3 DNA sequence: TGTGCCAGCAGCGTAGCTAGCGGGAGGGCCCAGTATGAGCAGTTCTTC.

The chain recombines TRBV20-1 with TRBJ1-2; D is unresolved. Germline values: CDR1 DFQATT, CDR2 SNEGSKA (reference sequence). Trimming left V 5 bases short and J 8 bases short, with 9 bases between. The CDR3 totals 10 residues. CDR3 nucleotides: TGCAGTGCTTCCCCTGAGGGCTACACCTTC. It yields the protein CSASPEGYTF.

This clone has just one count. The gene calls are TRBV15 and TRBJ1-4; 7 bases map to TRBD1. The junction had 14 bases not matched to a gene; V was cut back by 2 bases and J by 8 bases. There are 17 residues in the CDR3. The V gene's germline CDR1 is LNHNV and CDR2 YYDKDF (reference sequence). Here the CDR3 DNA reads TGTGCCACCAGCAGATCCAGGCACACCGGGACAGTCGAAAAACTGTTTTTT. It is translated as CATSRSRHTGTVEKLFF.

This clone was observed once. The chain has TRBV11-2 and TRBJ2-7; 7 bases line up with TRBD2. Germline V gene lookup returns CDR1 SGHAT and CDR2 FQNNGV. V was pared by 7 bases and J by 2 bases, with 11 bases of the junction left unmatched. The CDR3 sequence is 15 residues long. The CDR3 nucleotides read TGTGCCAGCACCTTGGGGAGGGGACTACCCTACGAGCAGTACTTC. Translating it yields CASTLGRGLPYEQYF.

The chain links TRBV6-5 to TRBJ1-1; D is uncertain. The CDR3 length is 13 residues. Germline assignment: CDR1 MNHEY and CDR2 SVGAGI. The V gene lost 2 bases and the J gene lost 7 bases, with 11 bases spanning the gap. CDR3 residues: CASSYPGEGEAFF. The CDR3, as DNA: TGTGCCAGCAGTTACCCGGGAGAGGGTGAAGCTTTCTTT.

This chain joins TRBV5-1 and TRBJ2-5, with TRBD1 matching over 9 bases. The CDR3 length is 15 residues. Germline CDR1 SGHRS, CDR2 YFSETQ. J gave up 6 bases and V 4 bases, and 10 bases lay outside the gene matches. The CDR3 spells CASSNITGTGKTQYF. The CDR3 nucleotides read TGCGCCAGCAGCAACATTACCGGGACAGGGAAGACCCAGTACTTC. Based on the CDR3 plus reference TRBV5-1 and TRBJ2-5, the full variable domain is KAGVTQTPRYLIKTRGQQVTLSCSPISGHRSVSWYQQTPGQGLQFLFEYFSETQRNKGNFPGRFSGRQFSNSRSEMNVSTLELGDSALYLCASSNITGTGKTQYFGPGTRLLVL.

The J gene is TRBJ1-1, the V gene TRBV2; TRBD1 matches at 8 bases. The CDR3 totals 16 residues. V shed 6 bases, J shed 8 bases, and the junction held 17 bases outside the gene matches. Germline lookup yields CDR1 SNHLY and CDR2 FYNNEI. CDR3 loop: CASSPDRAADKDEAFF. The CDR3 DNA reads as TGTGCCAGCAGCCCGGACAGGGCAGCCGATAAGGACGAAGCTTTCTTT.

This chain uses TRBV9 with TRBJ1-5, with 9 nucleotides matching TRBD1. CDR3 length: 15 amino acids. Trimming removed 3 bases from V and 2 bases from J; junction bases left unmatched: 3. In germline, CDR1 is SGDLS, CDR2 YYNGEE. The CDR3: CASSEQGAGNQPQHF. CDR3 nucleotides: TGTGCCAGCAGCGAACAGGGGGCAGGCAATCAGCCCCAGCATTTT.

The chain is built from TRBV19 and TRBJ2-1, with D tentatively TRBD2 (5 bases). The V gene's germline CDR1 is LNHDA and CDR2 SQIVND (reference sequence). Deletions cut 7 bases from V and 2 bases from J, with 18 bases between. CDR3 length equals 16 residues. As DNA, the CDR3 is TGTGCCAGTAACGGCGGGTTGGGTAACACCTACAATGAGCAGTTCTTC. This codes for CASNGGLGNTYNEQFF. Based on the CDR3 plus reference TRBV19 and TRBJ2-1, the full variable domain is DGGITQSPKYLFRKEGQNVTLSCEQNLNHDAMYWYRQDPGQGLRLIYYSQIVNDFQKGDIAEGYSVSREKKESFPLTVTSAQKNPTAFYLCASNGGLGNTYNEQFFGPGTRLTVL.

The V call is TRBV3-1 (or the pseudogene TRBV3-2), the J call TRBJ1-2, with TRBD1 matching 11 bases. V was clipped by 4 bases and J by 6 bases; unmatched bases: 4. CDR3 length: 14 amino acids. Germline V CDR1 and CDR2: LGHDT, YNNKEL (reference sequence). CDR3 DNA: TGTGCCAGCAGCCTCCGGGACAGGGGGAATGGCTACACCTTC. It specifies CASSLRDRGNGYTF.

J is TRBJ2-7 and V is TRBV5-4; D unclear. The CDR3 runs 12 residues. The germline V gene has CDR1 SGHNT and CDR2 YYREEE (reference sequence). V dropped 2 bases and J dropped 1 base, with 4 bases sitting between them. CDR3: CASSFGSYEQYF. CDR3 coding DNA: TGTGCCAGCAGCTTCGGTTCCTACGAGCAGTACTTC.

This chain connects TRBV7-3 to TRBJ2-7; the D gene is possibly TRBD1 (6 bases). Germline loops: CDR1 SGHTA, CDR2 FQGTGA. V lost 5 bases to trimming and J lost 2 bases, with 16 bases between them. This CDR3 comprises 15 residues. As DNA, the CDR3 is TGTGCCAGCAGCACCACAGGGAGTCCCCCCTACGAGCAGTACTTC. Its protein product is CASSTTGSPPYEQYF.